These 5 T cell receptor beta chains originate from one sample sequenced in a study of T cells after yellow fever vaccination. Each CDR3 protein gets one entry after TCRdb re-called the 5' RACE reads with MiXCR. The sample includes about 400,000 distinct CDR3 sequences, 11% of them seen just once. The sequences come from PBMCs, collected on the day of the first yellow fever vaccination. These receptors were obtained from a man in his late teens or twenties who received the YFV17D yellow fever vaccine.

The J gene is TRBJ1-3, the V gene TRBV7-9; D uncertain. This CDR3 contains 14 residues. Trimming left V 8 bases short and J 0 bases short, with 11 bases between. The germline V gene encodes CDR1 SEHNR and CDR2 FQNEAQ (reference sequence). CDR3 DNA: TGTGCCAGCCGGAGGGCCGACTCTGGAAACACCATATATTTT. Its protein product is CASRRADSGNTIYF.

The genes are TRBV28 and TRBJ2-2; D gene uncertain. With 2 bases removed from V and 2 bases from J, the gap between germline ends came to 9 bases. The CDR3 totals 15 residues. Per germline, CDR1 MDHEN and CDR2 SYDVKM. The CDR3 DNA follows: TGTGCCAGCAGTTTAAGACTCGTCAACACCGGGGAGCTGTTTTTT. This encodes CASSLRLVNTGELFF.

This clonotype was counted only a few times. This chain uses TRBV11-3 with TRBJ2-2; perhaps TRBD2 as D (6 bases). Trimming left V 1 base short and J 3 bases short, with 9 bases between. The CDR3 contains 15 residues. CDR1 is SGHNT, CDR2 YENEEA, per germline. CDR3 loop: CASSLGGDYTGELFF. For the CDR3, the DNA is TGTGCCAGCAGCTTAGGTGGGGACTACACCGGGGAGCTGTTTTTT.

This clonotype was picked up many times. The rearrangement uses TRBV11-2 and TRBJ2-5; weak D call: TRBD1 (6 bases). Germline loops: CDR1 SGHAT, CDR2 FQNNGV. The CDR3 runs to 14 residues. Trimming left V 1 base short and J 6 bases short, with 12 bases between. The CDR3 DNA reads TGTGCCAGCAGCTTAGTTCAGGGGTTACAGACCCAGTACTTC. Translation: CASSLVQGLQTQYF.

In its sample, this clonotype was seen a few times. V gene TRBV5-4 combines with J gene TRBJ2-3; the D is unclear. This CDR3 has 13 residues. Between the trimmed V and J ends, which lost 0 bases and 2 bases, there was a span of 4 bases. The germline gives CDR1 SGHNT, CDR2 YYREEE (reference sequence). The CDR3, as DNA: TGTGCCAGCAGCTTGGACACCACAGATACGCAGTATTTT. Translation: CASSLDTTDTQYF.